This T cell receptor (beta chain) is drawn from a study of T cells in localized non-small cell lung cancer. The data were produced by immunoSEQ multiplex PCR, yet TCRdb's version contains in-frame clones alone and is incomplete. The sample consists of over a thousand clones, about 20% of them appearing once. Study-level results: Heterogeneity stays possible, as sequencing covered only one tumor region. Uninvolved adjacent lung had more T cell clonality than any other tissue, topping tumor. Median around 54 top-100 tumor clones were shared with paired adjacent lung.

CDR1 is MGHRA, CDR2 YSYEKL, per germline. V dropped 2 bases and J dropped 0 bases, with 14 bases sitting between them. The CDR3 spans 17 residues. This clone was detected a few times. Its antigen remains unidentified. The authors took atypia-free adjacent lung at least 2 cm from the tumor margin. The V and J genes are TRBV4-1 and TRBJ2-1; tentatively, D is TRBD1 (7 bases). The specimen comprised normal lung tissue next to the tumor, sampled before any cancer treatment. The source is a male donor aged 60 or over with stage I lung adenocarcinoma. The CDR3 nucleotides read TGCGCCAGCAGCCAATATCTGCGGGACAGCTCCTACAATGAGCAGTTCTTC. Translation gives CASSQYLRDSSYNEQFF.